This TCR beta chain was sequenced for a study of cytomegalovirus exposure and HLA in healthy donors. Across the study: HLA-typed donors were the source of roughly 85 million unique TCRs held in an early data release.

Unmatched junction bases numbered 12, after V lost 7 bases and J lost 4 bases. Germline CDR1 reads SGHVS; CDR2 reads FQNEAQ. This CDR3 is 17 amino acids long. The study ran its PCR with 60 Vbeta and 13 Jbeta primers. Generated by immunoSEQ multiplex PCR, the TCRdb table keeps only in-frame clones and is missing some. This sample carries 160,000 or so clones, 79% of them seen once, and the ten largest clones take 0.69%. The sequence was obtained from a woman aged 40 to 50 in good health and CMV-seronegative. Material: PBMCs. The chain is built from TRBV7-8 and TRBJ2-1, with TRBD1 identical over 11 bases. The CDR3 region is CASNISPGQGEYNEQFF. The DNA of the CDR3 is TGTGCCAGCAATATATCTCCGGGACAGGGGGAATACAATGAGCAGTTCTTC.